The next 16 T cell receptor beta chains were all read from a single sample in a study of shared clonotypes between healthy human individuals. The method was immunoSEQ multiplex PCR; TCRdb's version includes in-frame clones alone and lacks a portion of them. The sample has fewer than 400,000 clones; roughly 70% are singletons. The sample taken for sequencing was memory CD4+ T cells sorted from blood. As for subset: CD45RA-negative fraction. These receptors came from a man aged 25-45 years in good health.

The gene calls are TRBV11-1 and TRBJ2-7; 8 positions match TRBD2. V shed 5 bases, J shed 0 bases, and the junction held 15 bases outside the gene matches. From germline, CDR1 is SGHAT and CDR2 FQDESV (reference sequence). The CDR3 is 18 residues long. Written as DNA, the CDR3 is TGTGCCAGCAGCCATCCCGGGACTAGTGGCCCTTTCTCCTACGAGCAGTACTTC. It is translated as CASSHPGTSGPFSYEQYF.

This clone came up a few times. This rearrangement joins TRBV6-6 to TRBJ2-7; D is possibly TRBD2 (5 bases). Trimming pared 0 bases from V and 12 bases from J, leaving 12 bases between. The CDR3 length is 12 residues. The germline CDR1 and CDR2 sequences are MNHNY and SVGAGI (reference sequence). CDR3 in DNA: TGTGCCAGCAGTTACTCTGGCTCCGCGGGGTACTTC. As protein: CASSYSGSAGYF.

The table lists this clone with many counts. Other DNA sequences of this sample code for an identical CDR3. The chain joins TRBV30 to TRBJ1-1; D remains unclear. The V and J ends lost 6 bases and 5 bases respectively, with 16 bases between them. The CDR3 covers 13 residues. Germline assignment: CDR1 GTSNPN and CDR2 SVGIG (reference sequence). The CDR3 protein is CACRPRRETEAFF. Here the CDR3 DNA reads TGTGCCTGCCGCCCTCGTAGGGAAACTGAAGCTTTCTTT.

This clone was seen a single time. The CDR3 spells CASSIMNTEAFF. For the CDR3, the DNA is TGTGCCAGCAGTATCATGAACACTGAAGCTTTCTTT. The chain couples TRBV28 to TRBJ1-1; no firm D call. CDR1 is MDHEN and CDR2 is SYDVKM in the germline V gene. With 5 bases removed from V and 0 bases from J, the gap between germline ends came to 4 bases. The CDR3 extends over 12 amino acids.

The V call is TRBV7-2, the J call TRBJ2-7; D unclear. Germline-derived CDR1 and CDR2 are SGHTA and FQGNSA. The CDR3 length is 11 residues. The V end lost 5 bases, the J end lost 6 bases, and 8 bases lay between the germline ends. CDR3 loop: CASSPRTEQYF. In nucleotides, the CDR3 is TGTGCCAGCAGCCCCCGGACCGAGCAGTACTTC.

The chain joins TRBV4-1 to TRBJ2-1; 7 bases align to TRBD2. V shed 0 bases, J shed 6 bases, and the junction held 14 bases outside the gene matches. This CDR3 has 18 amino acids. Germline loops: CDR1 MGHRA, CDR2 YSYEKL. CDR3: CASSQEGAGILLGNEQFF. The DNA for the CDR3 is TGCGCCAGCAGCCAAGAAGGAGCGGGGATTCTCTTGGGCAATGAGCAGTTCTTC.

V and J are TRBV27 and TRBJ1-2, with 9 positions matching TRBD1. Germline-derived CDR1 and CDR2 are MNHEY and SMNVEV (reference sequence). The length of the CDR3 is 17 residues. The V segment lost 5 bases and the J segment 3 bases; nucleotides outside the gene matches: 13. CDR3 amino acids: CASSPHRGRGDYYGYTF. Written as DNA, the CDR3 is TGTGCCAGCAGTCCGCACAGGGGGCGCGGCGATTACTATGGCTACACCTTC.

The rearrangement links TRBV5-1 to TRBJ2-3, with 10 bases identical to TRBD2. CDR1 SGHRS and CDR2 YFSETQ come from the germline V gene. The V segment lost 4 bases and the J segment 0 bases; nucleotides outside the gene matches: 2. The length of the CDR3 is 15 residues. CDR3 region: CASSLTSGSTDTQYF. Here the CDR3 DNA reads TGCGCCAGCAGCCTGACTAGCGGGAGCACAGATACGCAGTATTTT.

The rearrangement joins TRBV6-1 to TRBJ1-5, with D unresolved. CDR3 length: 13 amino acids. Trimming removed 2 bases from V and 4 bases from J, with 6 bases in between. Per the germline V gene, CDR1 is MNHNS and CDR2 is SASEGT. This CDR3 reads CASSEMRNQPQHF. The CDR3 DNA reads TGTGCCAGCAGTGAAATGAGGAATCAGCCCCAGCATTTT.

The chain combines TRBV7-9 with TRBJ2-3, with 8 bases fitting TRBD1. Germline V gene lookup returns CDR1 SEHNR and CDR2 FQNEAQ (reference sequence). The J segment lost 0 bases and the V segment lost 6 bases, leaving 5 bases of the junction unmatched. This CDR3 spans 15 amino acids. Here the CDR3 DNA reads TGTGCCAGCAGTCACCGGGACAGGAGCACAGATACGCAGTATTTT. It specifies CASSHRDRSTDTQYF.

V usage is TRBV12-5 and J usage is TRBJ2-7, with TRBD1 identical over 9 bases. This CDR3 region has 14 residues. J was trimmed by 3 bases and V by 4 bases; bases with no gene match: 4. Germline V gene sequence: CDR1 LGHNT, CDR2 FRNRAP. The chain's CDR3 is CASGSGTGIYEQYF. As DNA, the CDR3 is TGTGCTAGTGGTTCCGGGACAGGGATCTACGAGCAGTACTTC.

In this sample, this clone turned up a few times. J is TRBJ2-3 and V is TRBV15; tentative D call: TRBD2 (6 bases). The CDR3 contains 15 residues. Germline V lookup: CDR1 LNHNV, CDR2 YYDKDF (reference sequence). V lost 5 bases and J lost 5, with 17 bases in between. CDR3 loop: CATSPGGPSGDTQYF. The CDR3 region has the DNA TGTGCCACCAGCCCCGGAGGGCCCTCAGGAGATACGCAGTATTTT.

This chain joins TRBV7-6 and TRBJ1-5, with D perhaps matching TRBD1 (6 bases). The germline V gene has CDR1 SGHVS and CDR2 FNYEAQ. CDR3 length: 13 residues. The V end was cut by 6 bases, the J end by 7 bases, with 13 bases between. The CDR3 coding sequence is TGTGCCAGCAGTATCGGAGGGGGGCAGCCCCAGCATTTT. As protein: CASSIGGGQPQHF.

The chain carries TRBV6-1 and TRBJ1-3; D perhaps matches TRBD1 (5 bases). In germline, CDR1 is MNHNS, CDR2 SASEGT. V was cut by 2 bases and J by 0 bases, with 14 bases left in between. The CDR3 length is 17 residues. CDR3 region: CASSERRTSRSGNTIYF. The CDR3 DNA reads TGTGCCAGCAGTGAAAGACGGACAAGCCGCTCTGGAAACACCATATATTTT.

The chain uses TRBV6-5 and TRBJ2-6; D may be TRBD2 (6 bases). CDR1 is MNHEY, CDR2 SVGAGI, per germline. V was clipped by 5 bases and J by 4 bases, with 12 bases between them. The length of the CDR3 is 15 residues. The CDR3 loop reads CASSGAGIGANVLTF. The CDR3 DNA reads as TGTGCCAGCAGTGGCGCGGGAATCGGGGCCAACGTCCTGACTTTC.

J is TRBJ1-5 and V is TRBV6-1, with 11 nucleotides matching TRBD1. Germline V gene sequence: CDR1 MNHNS, CDR2 SASEGT. This CDR3 has 17 amino acids. The junction had 7 bases not matched to a gene; V was cut back by 4 bases and J by 2 bases. The chain's CDR3 is CASSVRDRGWGNQPQHF. For the CDR3, the DNA is TGTGCCAGCAGTGTCCGGGACAGGGGGTGGGGCAATCAGCCCCAGCATTTT.